This is a list of T cell receptor beta chains from one sample in a study of blood T cell repertoires in COVID-19. Repertoires were generated with immunoSEQ multiplex PCR, while TCRdb's copy carries only in-frame clones and drops some. The table has fewer than 250,000 clones, around 85% seen once. The sample taken for sequencing was peripheral blood. These receptors originate from a woman between 45 and 65 years old with acute or convalescent COVID-19. Each CDR3 is given with its conserved first and last residue. D genes are given only for firm matches. A row's size may be missing; if present it is once, few, many or a size class.

size,J,D,V,DNA,CDR3
NA,TRBJ2-7,TRBD2,TRBV7-8,TGTGCCAGCAGCTCACCTCATGGGACTAGCGGGAGCCCCTACGAGCAGTACTTC,CASSSPHGTSGSPYEQYF
once,TRBJ2-7,NA,TRBV27,TGTGCCAGCGGGGCGAATGGGCAGGGGGGAAAGCAGTACTTC,CASGANGQGGKQYF
few,TRBJ2-1,TRBD1,TRBV11-2,TGTGCCAGCAGCTTAACGGAGACAGGGGTCGGTAACAATGAGCAGTTCTTC,CASSLTETGVGNNEQFF
NA,TRBJ2-7,TRBD1,TRBV19,TGTGCCAGTAGTGCACCACAGGGGGCCTCCTACGAGCAGTACTTC,CASSAPQGASYEQYF
NA,TRBJ2-7,NA,TRBV2,TGTGCCAGCAATGTGCAGGGCCACGAGCAGTACTTC,CASNVQGHEQYF
NA,TRBJ2-1,NA,TRBV7-7,TGTGCTAGCAGCTTAAACGAGCGGGTCTCCTACAATGAGCAGTTCTTC,CASSLNERVSYNEQFF
NA,TRBJ2-1,TRBD2,TRBV5-1,TGCGCCAGCAGCCGAGCGGGAGGAAACAATGAGCAGTTCTTC,CASSRAGGNNEQFF
NA,TRBJ2-1,NA,TRBV30,TGTGCCTGGACTAGCAGCGTTTACAATGAGCAGTTCTTC,CAWTSSVYNEQFF
NA,TRBJ2-1,NA,TRBV5-1,TGCGCCAGCAGCTTGGCCGTAGACTCCTACAATGAGCAGTTCTTC,CASSLAVDSYNEQFF
NA,TRBJ1-4,NA,TRBV5-1,TGCGCCAGCAGCTTGGAGTACCATCTAGTTGAAAAACTGTTTTTT,CASSLEYHLVEKLFF
NA,TRBJ1-1,TRBD1,TRBV6-5,TGTGCCAGCAGCCGGGACAGGGGAAGTACTTTCTTT,CASSRDRGSTFF
NA,TRBJ1-5,TRBD1,TRBV28,TGTGCCAGCAGTTTAGGATCGGGACAGGGTAGCAATCAGCCCCAGCATTTT,CASSLGSGQGSNQPQHF
NA,TRBJ2-2,NA,TRBV9,TGTGCCAGCAGCGACATGCGACAGGGAGGCACCGGGGAGCTGTTTTTT,CASSDMRQGGTGELFF
NA,TRBJ2-5,NA,TRBV5-1,TGCGCCAGCAGCTTGGAAGGGGGAGAGACCCAGTACTTC,CASSLEGGETQYF
NA,TRBJ2-7,NA,TRBV24-1,TGTGCCACCAGTGACGGCAGGGGAAGGAGCTACGAGCAGTACTTC,CATSDGRGRSYEQYF
NA,TRBJ1-4,TRBD1,TRBV11-3,TGTGCCTCCTCAAGGGGGCCAGGGGAAAAACTGTTTTTT,CASSRGPGEKLFF
NA,TRBJ2-2,TRBD2,TRBV5-6,TGTGCCAGCAAGACTAGCGGGAGGCGTACCGGGGAGCTGTTTTTT,CASKTSGRRTGELFF
few,TRBJ2-5,TRBD1,TRBV15,TGTGCCACCAGCATTTCACAGGGGGCGCGAGAGACCCAGTACTTC,CATSISQGARETQYF
NA,TRBJ1-6,NA,TRBV6-5,TGTGCCAGCAGTTACCGCCGGGAGGGGCCCCTCCACTTT,CASSYRREGPLHF
NA,TRBJ2-5,TRBD2,TRBV6-5,TGTGCCACCCGGGGGGAGGTGGGAAAGACCCAGTACTTC,CATRGEVGKTQYF
NA,TRBJ1-3,NA,TRBV28,TGTGCCAGCAGCCCCGGGGGGGACTTTAACGGAAACACCATATATTTT,CASSPGGDFNGNTIYF
NA,TRBJ1-5,TRBD1,TRBV10-2,TGCGCCAGCAGTGAATTATCCCGAACAGGGGGTTATCAGCCCCAGCATTTT,CASSELSRTGGYQPQHF
NA,TRBJ2-7,NA,TRBV7-6,TGTGCCAGCAGCTCCCGTGGACTGACCTACGAGCAGTACTTC,CASSSRGLTYEQYF
NA,TRBJ1-1,NA,TRBV6-1,TGTGCCAGCAGTGAAGCGTTGGGGCAGCACATCAGGACTGAAGCTTTCTTT,CASSEALGQHIRTEAFF
NA,TRBJ2-2,NA,TRBV7-8,TGTGCCAGCAGCTCGACCTTTGCCGGGGGAAGCGGGGAGCTGTTTTTT,CASSSTFAGGSGELFF
NA,TRBJ2-1,NA,TRBV7-2,TGTGCCAGCAGCTTAGCGGGGGGATTTTCCTACAATGAGCAGTTCTTC,CASSLAGGFSYNEQFF
NA,TRBJ2-3,TRBD1,TRBV24-1,TGTGCCACCAGTGATCAGACCAGGGGGCGTAGGACAGATACGCAGTATTTT,CATSDQTRGRRTDTQYF
few,TRBJ1-2,NA,TRBV25-1,TGTGCCGAAAAAGGAGAGGGCTACACCTTC,CAEKGEGYTF
NA,TRBJ2-7,TRBD1,TRBV4-2,TGTGCCAGCAGCCAACCGCAAGGGGACAGGGACTACGAGCAGTACTTC,CASSQPQGDRDYEQYF
NA,TRBJ1-1,NA,TRBV14,TGTGCCAGCAGCCAATCGGGGGTTCTGGGAAAAGCTTTCTTT,CASSQSGVLGKAFF
few,TRBJ2-7,TRBD2,TRBV7-2,TGTGCCAGCGGACCGTCTAGCGGGGGGTCTCGCTCCTACGAGCAGTACTTC,CASGPSSGGSRSYEQYF
once,TRBJ1-5,TRBD1,TRBV30,TGTGCCTGGAGTTACAGACAGGGGGGCCAGCCCCAGCATTTT,CAWSYRQGGQPQHF
NA,TRBJ2-1,NA,TRBV11-2,TGTGCCAGCAGTTTTACTAGAGGAATTAACAATGAGCAGTTCTTC,CASSFTRGINNEQFF
NA,TRBJ2-1,TRBD2,TRBV6-2/TRBV6-3,TGTGCCAGCAGTTGGGGACTAGCGGGATTCAATGAGCAGTTCTTC,CASSWGLAGFNEQFF
NA,TRBJ1-5,TRBD1,TRBV2,TGTGCCAGCAGTCTTGACAGGGGCTGGGAGCCCCAGCATTTT,CASSLDRGWEPQHF
NA,TRBJ2-3,TRBD2,TRBV24-1,TGTGCCACCAGTGACCCCTGGGGGAGTAGCGGGACGAAAGATACGCAGTATTTT,CATSDPWGSSGTKDTQYF
NA,TRBJ2-7,TRBD1,TRBV18,TGTGCCAGCTCACCACGGGGACAGTCCTACGAGCAGTACTTC,CASSPRGQSYEQYF
NA,TRBJ2-7,TRBD2,TRBV19,TGTGCCAGTAGCTTAGCGGGAACTCGCTACGAGCAGTACTTC,CASSLAGTRYEQYF
few,TRBJ2-6,NA,TRBV24-1,TGTGCCACCAGTAAAGCCGGGGCCAACGTCCTGACTTTC,CATSKAGANVLTF
NA,TRBJ1-2,NA,TRBV5-4,TGTGCCAGCAGCCGCGCCACAGGGTGGCATGGCTACACCTTC,CASSRATGWHGYTF
once,TRBJ2-1,NA,TRBV5-1,TGCGCCAGCAAGAATAGCGTGGGATCCTACAATGAGCAGTTCTTC,CASKNSVGSYNEQFF
NA,TRBJ2-7,NA,TRBV28,TGTGCCAGCGAGGGGGTTCCCACCTACGAGCAGTACTTC,CASEGVPTYEQYF
NA,TRBJ2-3,TRBD2,TRBV10-2,TGCGCCAGCAGGACTAGCGGGGGAGGAGATACGCAGTATTTT,CASRTSGGGDTQYF
NA,TRBJ1-1,NA,TRBV2,TGTGCCAGCAGTGCCCAGGGGAGCACTGAAGCTTTCTTT,CASSAQGSTEAFF
NA,TRBJ1-2,NA,TRBV28,TGTGCCAGCAGCCAAGGGGCGGGGCGGGGGAACTATGGCTACACCTTC,CASSQGAGRGNYGYTF
once,TRBJ2-5,TRBD1,TRBV6-5,TGTGCCAGCATCTCGCCGGGACAGGAGACCCAGTACTTC,CASISPGQETQYF
NA,TRBJ1-4,TRBD1,TRBV5-1,TGCGCCAGCAGTTACGACGACCAGGGGGGACGAGGGGCTAAATCGGAAAAACTGTTTTTT,CASSYDDQGGRGAKSEKLFF
NA,TRBJ1-1,TRBD1,TRBV12-3/TRBV12-4,TGTGCCACCTCCCGGACAGGGAACACTGAAGCTTTCTTT,CATSRTGNTEAFF
NA,TRBJ1-1,NA,TRBV6-5,TGTGCCAGCAGTTATCAGGAGGGTAACACTGAAGCTTTCTTT,CASSYQEGNTEAFF
NA,TRBJ2-7,TRBD2,TRBV2,TGTGCCAGCAGCACTAGCGGGGGAGGCTCCTACGAGCAGTACTTC,CASSTSGGGSYEQYF
NA,TRBJ1-5,NA,TRBV7-8,TGTGCCAGCAGCTTAGAAAGGAGCTATCAGCCCCAGCATTTT,CASSLERSYQPQHF
NA,TRBJ1-1,TRBD1,TRBV5-1,TGCGCCAGCAGCTTAAAAAGACAGGGTACTGAAGCTTTCTTT,CASSLKRQGTEAFF
NA,TRBJ1-6,NA,TRBV21-1,TGTGCCAGCAGCAAAGGTCCCACAGGGCCGAGCTCCTATAATTCACCCCTCCACTTT,CASSKGPTGPSSYNSPLHF
NA,TRBJ1-2,NA,TRBV18,TGTGCCAGCTCACCACCCGCAGGCAACTATGGCTACACCTTC,CASSPPAGNYGYTF